What follows are 13 T cell receptor beta chains derived from one specimen sequenced in a study of blood T cell repertoires in COVID-19. Some clones are missing from TCRdb's copy, which holds only in-frame ones; the method was immunoSEQ multiplex PCR. The sample yields about 59,000 clones, 90% seen once. The sequenced material came from peripheral blood. These receptors all stem from a man older than 75 with acute or convalescent COVID-19.

V and J are TRBV7-2 and TRBJ2-6, with TRBD1 matching 8 bases. The V segment lost 2 bases and the J segment 0 bases; nucleotides outside the gene matches: 6. This CDR3 contains 18 residues. Germline V lookup: CDR1 SGHTA, CDR2 FQGNSA. In DNA, the CDR3 is TGTGCCAGCAGCTTAAGCTGGACAGGGAGCTCTGGGGCCAACGTCCTGACTTTC. Translating it yields CASSLSWTGSSGANVLTF. The full variable domain, in which reference TRBV7-2 and TRBJ2-6 provide the parts outside the CDR3, is GAGVSQSPSNKVTEKGKDVELRCDPISGHTALYWYRQSLGQGLEFLIYFQGNSAPDKSGLPSDRFSAERTGGSVSTLTIQRTQQEDSAVYLCASSLSWTGSSGANVLTFGAGSRLTVL.

This sequence joins TRBV7-9 and TRBJ1-2; D is unclear. Germline V gene data show CDR1 as SEHNR and CDR2 as FQNEAQ (reference sequence). V was clipped by 5 bases and J by 8 bases, with 18 bases between them. The CDR3 has 14 amino acids. In DNA form, the CDR3 reads TGTGCCAGCAGCCCGAACGCCGAGGTTGGGGGCTACACCTTC. Translation: CASSPNAEVGGYTF.

The J gene is TRBJ1-2, the V gene TRBV6-5; possible D gene TRBD1, 6 bases. Trimming stripped 6 bases from V and 4 bases from J, with 18 bases between. Per the germline V gene, CDR1 is MNHEY and CDR2 is SVGAGI. CDR3 length: 15 residues. CDR3 sequence (DNA): TGTGCCAGCAGGGTACAGGGAGAAGGGGGCTATGGCTACACCTTC. It encodes CASRVQGEGGYGYTF.

The chain combines TRBV7-8 with TRBJ1-1; 8 nucleotides line up with TRBD1. This CDR3 has 15 amino acids. Germline V gene lookup returns CDR1 SGHVS and CDR2 FQNEAQ. Unmatched junction bases numbered 5, after V lost 5 bases and J lost 0 bases. The CDR3 DNA is TGTGCCAGCAGCCCAAGACAGGGGCTGAACACTGAAGCTTTCTTT. Protein product: CASSPRQGLNTEAFF.

The V call is TRBV5-1, the J call TRBJ2-3, with 10 bases aligning to TRBD2. Germline V gene data show CDR1 as SGHRS and CDR2 as YFSETQ. This CDR3 region has 15 residues. After removal of 1 base from V and 3 bases from J, the junction contained 2 bases not matched to a gene. This CDR3 reads CASSLSGGATDTQYF. The CDR3 region has the DNA TGCGCCAGCAGCTTGAGCGGGGGGGCAACAGATACGCAGTATTTT.

The rearrangement links TRBV5-1 to TRBJ2-1; a weak D match, TRBD2 (6 bases). The CDR3 spans 13 residues. With 3 bases removed from V and 5 bases from J, the gap between germline ends came to 9 bases. The germline V gene has CDR1 SGHRS and CDR2 YFSETQ. The CDR3 coding sequence is TGCGCCAGCAGCTGGACGGGGGACAATGAGCAGTTCTTC. Protein: CASSWTGDNEQFF. The variable domain in full, with the rest retrieved from reference TRBV5-1 and TRBJ2-1, is KAGVTQTPRYLIKTRGQQVTLSCSPISGHRSVSWYQQTPGQGLQFLFEYFSETQRNKGNFPGRFSGRQFSNSRSEMNVSTLELGDSALYLCASSWTGDNEQFFGPGTRLTVL.

This clone was counted a single time. The V and J genes are TRBV12-3 or TRBV12-4 and TRBJ2-1, with D perhaps TRBD2 (7 bases). The CDR3 length is 13 residues. Trimming removed 6 bases from V and 10 bases from J, with 16 bases in between. CDR3 region: CASSPSRGAEQFF. CDR3 sequence (DNA): TGTGCCAGCAGCCCATCACGGGGGGCCGAGCAGTTCTTC.

This clone was counted a few times. The V and J genes are TRBV6-5 and TRBJ2-2, with 7 bases fitting TRBD1. Germline assignment: CDR1 MNHEY and CDR2 SVGAGI. Unmatched junction bases numbered 6, after V lost 5 bases and J lost 6 bases. CDR3 length: 14 amino acids. CDR3 in amino acids: CASSTTQGSGELFF. The CDR3 coding sequence is TGTGCCAGCAGTACGACACAGGGGTCCGGGGAGCTGTTTTTT.

The table lists this clone with a count of one. The CDR3 nucleotides are TGTGCCAGTAGTATTGACAGCAAATATGGCTACACCTTC. Translation gives CASSIDSKYGYTF. The chain links TRBV19 to TRBJ1-2; possible D gene TRBD1, 5 bases. This CDR3 comprises 13 residues. Germline loops: CDR1 LNHDA, CDR2 SQIVND (reference sequence). Trimming took 3 bases from V and 5 from J, leaving 10 bases between them.

The chain uses TRBV3-1 (or the pseudogene TRBV3-2) and TRBJ2-7, with TRBD1 matching 10 bases. Germline values: CDR1 LGHDT, CDR2 YNNKEL (reference sequence). V lost 6 bases, J lost 5 bases, and 7 bases stayed unmatched. The CDR3 has 14 amino acids. As DNA, the CDR3 is TGTGCCAGCAGTCGGACAGGGGGTAACCACGAGCAGTACTTC. This encodes CASSRTGGNHEQYF.

The genes are TRBV11-3 and TRBJ2-3; D may be TRBD2 (5 bases). The CDR3 covers 13 residues. Germline V gene lookup returns CDR1 SGHNT and CDR2 YENEEA. Trimming shortened V by 5 bases and J by 2 bases, and 8 bases separated the two germline ends. The chain's CDR3 is CASSSGPTDTQYF. CDR3 in DNA: TGTGCCAGCAGCAGCGGCCCCACAGATACGCAGTATTTT.

This chain connects TRBV5-4 to TRBJ1-1; D might be TRBD1 (5 bases). Trimming stripped 0 bases from V and 6 bases from J, with 12 bases between. The CDR3 extends over 14 amino acids. In germline, CDR1 is SGHNT, CDR2 YYREEE (reference sequence). Here the CDR3 reads CASSLESQGAEAFF. The CDR3 DNA reads as TGTGCCAGCAGCTTGGAATCGCAGGGCGCTGAAGCTTTCTTT.

The V call is TRBV29-1, the J call TRBJ2-5; 8 positions agree with TRBD1. The CDR3 loop spans 14 amino acids. V lost 4 bases to trimming and J lost 5 bases; unmatched junction nucleotides: 9. The germline V gene encodes CDR1 SQVTM and CDR2 ANQGSEA. The CDR3 reads CSVVSTGAPETQYF. In DNA form, the CDR3 reads TGCAGCGTTGTATCGACAGGGGCCCCGGAGACCCAGTACTTC.